A single sample is the source of the 14 T cell receptor beta chains below, sequenced in a study of neurological immune-mediated disorders. One entry per CDR3 protein, called by TCRdb with MiXCR from the 5' RACE reads. The table shows over 90,000 distinct CDR3 sequences, with 11% occurring only once. Time point described: longitudinal time-point 3. The sequenced sample was PBMCs. These receptors all stem from a female donor with HTLV-1-associated myelopathy (HAM/TSP).

In this sample, this clonotype turned up many times. The rearrangement joins TRBV29-1 to TRBJ2-2; 9 bases map to TRBD1. Looked up from germline, CDR1 is SQVTM and CDR2 is ANQGSEA. Trimming removed 2 bases from V and 1 base from J; junction bases left unmatched: 8. The CDR3 covers 17 residues. The CDR3 protein is CSVESTPGQGNTGELFF. The CDR3 DNA reads TGCAGCGTTGAAAGTACACCGGGACAGGGGAACACCGGGGAGCTGTTTTTT.

The sample holds many counts of this clonotype. The chain uses TRBV5-1 and TRBJ1-4; possible D gene TRBD1, 5 bases. Germline CDR1 is SGHRS and CDR2 is YFSETQ. The V gene lost 5 bases and the J gene lost 3 bases, with 11 bases spanning the gap. The CDR3 has 14 amino acids. This chain's CDR3 is CASRPGGSNEKLFF. The CDR3 DNA reads TGCGCCAGCAGACCCGGGGGATCTAATGAAAAACTGTTTTTT.

This clonotype occurred many times. J is TRBJ2-3 and V is TRBV11-2; D unclear. V shed 4 bases and J shed 2 bases, with 10 bases lying between them. CDR3 length equals 14 residues. Germline V gives CDR1 SGHAT, CDR2 FQNNGV. The CDR3 sequence: CASSSVRVTDTQYF. CDR3 nucleotides: TGTGCCAGCAGCTCAGTACGGGTCACAGATACGCAGTATTTT.

The V gene is TRBV20-1, the J gene TRBJ2-1; TRBD2 agrees at 11 bases. The germline gives CDR1 DFQATT, CDR2 SNEGSKA (reference sequence). The V segment lost 1 base and the J segment 8 bases; nucleotides outside the gene matches: 10. The CDR3 runs to 16 residues. CDR3 region: CSARVASGGLTHEQFF. In nucleotides, the CDR3 is TGCAGTGCTAGAGTGGCTAGCGGGGGGTTGACACATGAGCAGTTCTTC.

This clonotype was observed many times. The V and J genes are TRBV5-6 and TRBJ1-1; D is ambiguous. CDR3 size: 15 residues. Germline lookup yields CDR1 SGHDT and CDR2 YYEEEE. The V and J ends lost 4 bases and 1 base respectively, with 14 bases between them. CDR3 bases: TGTGCCAGCAGCCCCCCTATGGGCCAGAACACTGAAGCTTTCTTT. This encodes CASSPPMGQNTEAFF.

This clonotype was recorded at least ten times. The rearrangement uses TRBV7-9 and TRBJ1-5; TRBD1 might be the D (6 bases). From germline, CDR1 is SEHNR and CDR2 FQNEAQ (reference sequence). The CDR3 runs to 13 residues. V gave up 5 bases and J gave up 3 bases, with 8 bases separating them. CDR3 in DNA: TGTGCCAGCAGCCGGGACATCAATCAGCCCCAGCATTTT. It encodes CASSRDINQPQHF.

This clonotype was picked up many times. Here the CDR3 DNA reads TGTGCCAGCAGAAGAACCGGGACAGATACGCAGTATTTT. It codes for CASRRTGTDTQYF. The V call is TRBV27, the J call TRBJ2-3; D remains unclear. The CDR3 totals 13 residues. Germline assignment: CDR1 MNHEY and CDR2 SMNVEV (reference sequence). The V and J ends lost 6 bases and 3 bases respectively, with 10 bases between them.

This clonotype was seen at least ten times. The chain has TRBV6-5 and TRBJ2-1; the D call may be TRBD1 or TRBD2 (5 bases each). The CDR3 totals 15 residues. V was cut by 6 bases and J by 7 bases, with 19 bases left in between. Germline CDR1 is MNHEY and CDR2 is SVGAGI. The CDR3, as DNA: TGTGCCAGCAGCCGAGACCCGGGGCCCGAGAATGAGCAGTTCTTC. It specifies CASSRDPGPENEQFF.

This clonotype has a count of ten or more. The rearrangement uses TRBV3-1 and TRBJ1-4, with 11 bases that match TRBD1. Trimming removed 5 bases from V and 7 bases from J; junction bases left unmatched: 0. The germline V gene has CDR1 LGHDT and CDR2 YNNKEL (reference sequence). The CDR3 runs to 13 residues. CDR3 bases: TGTGCCAGCAGCGGGACAGGGGGTGAAAAACTGTTTTTT. As protein: CASSGTGGEKLFF.

This clonotype was seen ten or more times. The chain joins TRBV7-9 to TRBJ2-3; 8 bases are shared with TRBD1. The length of the CDR3 is 13 residues. Germline CDR1 is SEHNR and CDR2 is FQNEAQ (reference sequence). With V trimmed by 7 bases and J by 5 bases, 5 bases remained unmatched. The CDR3 sequence is CASKADREDTQYF. The CDR3, as DNA: TGTGCCAGCAAGGCGGACAGGGAAGATACGCAGTATTTT.

This chain connects TRBV7-7 to TRBJ2-1; possibly TRBD2 for D (6 bases). The V gene's germline CDR1 is SSHAT and CDR2 FNYEAQ (reference sequence). Trimming removed 5 bases from V and 2 bases from J, with 16 bases in between. This CDR3 has 16 amino acids. The CDR3 loop reads CASSNTIGGTYNEQFF. Here the CDR3 DNA reads TGTGCCAGCAGCAATACGATCGGGGGAACCTACAATGAGCAGTTCTTC.

The table lists this clonotype with many counts. The chain couples TRBV7-9 to TRBJ2-3, with D unresolved. The V gene lost 6 bases and the J gene lost 1 base, with 5 bases spanning the gap. The CDR3 spans 12 residues. Germline CDR1 and CDR2: SEHNR and FQNEAQ (reference sequence). CDR3 sequence reads: CASSKGTDTQYF. Written as DNA, the CDR3 is TGTGCCAGCAGTAAAGGCACAGATACGCAGTATTTT.

The chain joins TRBV19 to TRBJ2-2; tentatively, D is TRBD1 (5 bases). Germline-derived CDR1 and CDR2 are LNHDA and SQIVND (reference sequence). With 9 bases removed from V and 2 bases from J, the gap between germline ends came to 13 bases. The CDR3 runs to 14 residues. The CDR3 spells CASRPGQNTGELFF. The CDR3 region has the DNA TGTGCCAGCCGTCCAGGACAAAACACCGGGGAGCTGTTTTTT.

This clonotype was counted at least ten times. The chain employs TRBV5-5 and TRBJ1-6; possibly TRBD1 for D (6 bases). V was shortened by 2 bases and J by 9 bases, with 15 bases between the two germline ends. Germline-derived CDR1 and CDR2 are SGHKS and YYEKEE (reference sequence). The CDR3 runs to 15 residues. The chain's CDR3 is CASSFAGAGISPLHF. CDR3 DNA: TGTGCCAGCAGCTTCGCAGGGGCGGGAATTTCACCCCTCCACTTT.